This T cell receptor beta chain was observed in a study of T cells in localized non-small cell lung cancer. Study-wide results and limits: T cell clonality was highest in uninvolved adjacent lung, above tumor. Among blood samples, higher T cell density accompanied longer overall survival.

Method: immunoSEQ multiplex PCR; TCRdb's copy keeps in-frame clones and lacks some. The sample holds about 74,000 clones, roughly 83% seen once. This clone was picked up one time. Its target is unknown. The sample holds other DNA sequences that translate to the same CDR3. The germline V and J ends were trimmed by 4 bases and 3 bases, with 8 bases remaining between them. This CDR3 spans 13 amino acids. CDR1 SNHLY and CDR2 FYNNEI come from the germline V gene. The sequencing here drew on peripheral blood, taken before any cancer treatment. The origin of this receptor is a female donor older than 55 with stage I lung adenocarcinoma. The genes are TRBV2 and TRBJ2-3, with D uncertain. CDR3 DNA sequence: TGTGCCAGCAGTGTGCCTGGAACAGATACGCAGTATTTT. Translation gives CASSVPGTDTQYF.